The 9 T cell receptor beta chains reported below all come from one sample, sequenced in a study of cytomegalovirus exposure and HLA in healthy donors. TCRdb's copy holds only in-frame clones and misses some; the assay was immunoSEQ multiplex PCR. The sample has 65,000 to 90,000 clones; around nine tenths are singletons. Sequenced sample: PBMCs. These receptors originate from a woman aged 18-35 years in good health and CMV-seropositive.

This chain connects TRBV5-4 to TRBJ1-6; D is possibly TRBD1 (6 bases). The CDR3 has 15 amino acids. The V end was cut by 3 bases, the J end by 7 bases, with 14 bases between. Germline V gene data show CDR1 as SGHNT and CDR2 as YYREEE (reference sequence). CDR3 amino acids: CASSWTGTPNSPLHF. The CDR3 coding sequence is TGTGCCAGCAGCTGGACCGGGACACCCAATTCACCCCTCCACTTT. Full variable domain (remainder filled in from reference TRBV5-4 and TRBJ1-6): ETGVTQSPTHLIKTRGQQVTLRCSSQSGHNTVSWYQQALGQGPQFIFQYYREEENGRGNFPPRFSGLQFPNYSSELNVNALELDDSALYLCASSWTGTPNSPLHFGNGTRLTVT.

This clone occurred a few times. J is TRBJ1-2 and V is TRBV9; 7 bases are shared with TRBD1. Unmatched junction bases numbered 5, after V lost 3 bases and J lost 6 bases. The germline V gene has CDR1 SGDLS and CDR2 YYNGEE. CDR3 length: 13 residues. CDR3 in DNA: TGTGCCAGCAGCGCCTTAGGGACAGATGGCTACACCTTC. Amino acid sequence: CASSALGTDGYTF.

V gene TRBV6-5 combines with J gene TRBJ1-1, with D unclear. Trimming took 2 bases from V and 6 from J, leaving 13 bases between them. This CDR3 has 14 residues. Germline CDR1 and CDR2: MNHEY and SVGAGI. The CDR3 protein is CASSYGPGLAEAFF. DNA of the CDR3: TGTGCCAGCAGTTACGGGCCGGGGTTAGCTGAAGCTTTCTTT.

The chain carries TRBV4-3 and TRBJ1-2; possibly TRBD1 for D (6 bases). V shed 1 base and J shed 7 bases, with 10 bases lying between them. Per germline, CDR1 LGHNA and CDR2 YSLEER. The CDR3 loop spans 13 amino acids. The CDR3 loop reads CASSQVGGAGYTF. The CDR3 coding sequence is TGCGCCAGCAGCCAAGTAGGGGGGGCTGGCTACACCTTC.

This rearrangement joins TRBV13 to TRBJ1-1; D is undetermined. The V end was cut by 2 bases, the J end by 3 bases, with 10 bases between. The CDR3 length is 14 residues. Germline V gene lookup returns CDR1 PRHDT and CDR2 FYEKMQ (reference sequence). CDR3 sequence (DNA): TGTGCCAGCAGCTTACGTGGGCCGCACACTGAAGCTTTCTTT. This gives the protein CASSLRGPHTEAFF.

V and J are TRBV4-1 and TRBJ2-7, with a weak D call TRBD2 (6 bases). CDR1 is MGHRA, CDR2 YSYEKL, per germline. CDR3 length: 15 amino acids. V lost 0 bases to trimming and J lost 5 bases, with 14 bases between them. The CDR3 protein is CASSQERRAGDEQYF. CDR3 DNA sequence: TGCGCCAGCAGCCAAGAACGGAGGGCGGGTGACGAGCAGTACTTC.

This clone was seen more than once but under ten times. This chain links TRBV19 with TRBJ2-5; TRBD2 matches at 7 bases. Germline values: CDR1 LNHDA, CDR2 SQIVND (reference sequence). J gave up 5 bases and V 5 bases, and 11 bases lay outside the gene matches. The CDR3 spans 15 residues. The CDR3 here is CASSHLVAGSETQYF. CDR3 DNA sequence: TGTGCCAGTAGTCATCTGGTAGCGGGTTCGGAGACCCAGTACTTC.

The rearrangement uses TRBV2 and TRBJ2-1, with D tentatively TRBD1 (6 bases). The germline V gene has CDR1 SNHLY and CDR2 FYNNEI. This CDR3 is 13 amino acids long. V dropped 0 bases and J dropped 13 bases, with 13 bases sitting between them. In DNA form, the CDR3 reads TGTGCCAGCAGTGAAGCAGAACAGGGTGGTCAGTTCTTC. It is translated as CASSEAEQGGQFF.

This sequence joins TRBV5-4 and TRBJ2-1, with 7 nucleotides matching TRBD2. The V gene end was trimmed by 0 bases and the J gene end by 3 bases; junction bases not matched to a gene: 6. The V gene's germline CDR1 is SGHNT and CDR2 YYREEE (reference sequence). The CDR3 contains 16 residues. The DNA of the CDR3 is TGTGCCAGCAGCTTGGGGGGAGCGGGGAACTACAATGAGCAGTTCTTC. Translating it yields CASSLGGAGNYNEQFF.